This TCR beta chain was recovered during a study of cytomegalovirus exposure and HLA in healthy donors. Germline lookup yields CDR1 SEHNR and CDR2 FQNEAQ (reference sequence). The V end was cut by 2 bases, the J end by 4 bases, with 8 bases between. The CDR3 has 13 residues. 60 Vbeta and 13 Jbeta primers were used in PCR. TCRdb's copy holds only in-frame clones and misses some; the assay was immunoSEQ multiplex PCR. The sample table sets out about 35,000 clones. The source material was PBMCs. This TCR derives from a woman aged 40 to 55 in good health and CMV-seropositive. The chain links TRBV7-9 to TRBJ1-1; D unresolved. The CDR3 sequence is CASSLTPVTEAFF. Here the CDR3 DNA reads TGTGCCAGCAGCTTAACACCCGTCACTGAAGCTTTCTTT.